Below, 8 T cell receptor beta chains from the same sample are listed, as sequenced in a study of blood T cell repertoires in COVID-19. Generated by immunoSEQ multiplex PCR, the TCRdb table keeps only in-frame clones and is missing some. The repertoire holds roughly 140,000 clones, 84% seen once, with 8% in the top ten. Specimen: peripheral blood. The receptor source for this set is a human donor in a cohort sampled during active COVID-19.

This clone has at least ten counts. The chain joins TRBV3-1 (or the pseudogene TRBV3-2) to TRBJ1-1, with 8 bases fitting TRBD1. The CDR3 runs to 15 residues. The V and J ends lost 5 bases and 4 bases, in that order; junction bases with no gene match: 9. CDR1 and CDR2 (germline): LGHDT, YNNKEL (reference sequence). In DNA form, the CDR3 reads TGTGCCAGCAGCGCAACAGGGGGTGCGAGCACTGAAGCTTTCTTT. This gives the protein CASSATGGASTEAFF.

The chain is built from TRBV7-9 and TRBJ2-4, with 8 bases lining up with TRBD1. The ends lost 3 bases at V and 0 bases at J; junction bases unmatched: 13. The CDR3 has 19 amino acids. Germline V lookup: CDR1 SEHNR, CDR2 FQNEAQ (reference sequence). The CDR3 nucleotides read TGTGCCAGCAGCTTCCGCGACAGGGGTGGGACCTTAGCCAAAAACATTCAGTACTTC. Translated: CASSFRDRGGTLAKNIQYF.

The CDR3 protein is CATRPGGGTDTQYF. The CDR3 DNA is TGTGCCACACGGCCCGGGGGGGGCACAGATACGCAGTATTTT. V is TRBV7-9 and J is TRBJ2-3; 8 nucleotides align to TRBD2. The CDR3 is 14 residues long. V gave up 10 bases and J gave up 1 base; unmatched junction bases: 7. CDR1 and CDR2 (germline): SEHNR, FQNEAQ (reference sequence).

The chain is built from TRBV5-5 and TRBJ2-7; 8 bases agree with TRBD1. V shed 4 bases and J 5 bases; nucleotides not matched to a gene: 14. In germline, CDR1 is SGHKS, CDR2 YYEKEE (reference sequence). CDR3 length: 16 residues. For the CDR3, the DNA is TGTGCCAGCAGCCCAAGATCCGGACAGGGCCTCCACGAGCAGTACTTC. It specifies CASSPRSGQGLHEQYF.

The CDR3: CAIRAEGGMNEQYF. The CDR3 DNA reads as TGTGCCATCAGGGCGGAAGGTGGAATGAACGAGCAGTACTTC. The rearrangement uses TRBV10-3 and TRBJ2-7; no reliable D call. The CDR3 is 14 residues long. In germline, CDR1 is ENHRY, CDR2 SYGVKD. The V and J ends lost 6 bases and 5 bases respectively, with 17 bases between them.

The CDR3 here is CASSPAQGYSNQPQHF. CDR3 DNA sequence: TGTGCCAGCAGCCCAGCGCAGGGCTATAGCAATCAGCCCCAGCATTTT. The chain links TRBV7-9 to TRBJ1-5; weak D call: TRBD1 (5 bases). V was clipped by 5 bases and J by 0 bases, with 14 bases between them. Germline assignment: CDR1 SEHNR and CDR2 FQNEAQ (reference sequence). There are 16 residues in the CDR3. Drawing the rest from reference TRBV7-9 and TRBJ1-5, the complete variable domain is DTGVSQNPRHKITKRGQNVTFRCDPISEHNRLYWYRQTLGQGPEFLTYFQNEAQLEKSRLLSDRFSAERPKGSFSTLEIQRTEQGDSAMYLCASSPAQGYSNQPQHFGDGTRLSIL.

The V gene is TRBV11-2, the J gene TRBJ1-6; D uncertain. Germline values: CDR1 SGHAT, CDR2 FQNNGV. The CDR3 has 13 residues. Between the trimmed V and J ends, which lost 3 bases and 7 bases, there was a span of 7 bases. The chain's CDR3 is CASSLKTNSPLHF. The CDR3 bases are TGTGCCAGCAGCTTGAAGACAAATTCACCCCTCCACTTT.

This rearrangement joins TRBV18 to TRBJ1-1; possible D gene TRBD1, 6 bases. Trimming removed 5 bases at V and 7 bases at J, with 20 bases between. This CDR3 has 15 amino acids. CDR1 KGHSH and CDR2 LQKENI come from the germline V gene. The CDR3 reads CASSTTGTNPFEAFF. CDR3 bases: TGTGCCAGCTCAACAACTGGGACAAACCCATTTGAAGCTTTCTTT.